These 8 T cell receptor beta chains share one sample of origin, sequenced in a study of shared clonotypes between healthy human individuals (dated by TCRdb to about 2020). The library was made by the immunoSEQ multiplex PCR assay. As stored in TCRdb, this immuneACCESS dataset retains in-frame rearrangements with V and J assigned. A fraction of the clones does not appear; measured against another copy, unresolved V genes explain less than half of the discrepancy, and the remainder lacks a known reason. This sample gives a few hundred thousand clones in total; 95% to 97% of them show up just once. 0.32% of the sample is in the top ten clones. The specimen was memory CD8+ T cells sorted from blood. Taken with the paper, the label for cell subset or site translates to: CD45RO+ cells pooled with CCR7-negative TemRA cells. These receptors were taken from a man in his thirties or forties in good health.

This chain joins TRBV27 and TRBJ2-1; 9 bases map to TRBD2. Germline lookup yields CDR1 MNHEY and CDR2 SMNVEV (reference sequence). Trimming took 7 bases from V and 3 from J; bases not matched to a gene: 10. The CDR3 totals 16 residues. The CDR3 nucleotides read TGTGCCAGCACGGGACCCGGGACTAGCCGCTACAATGAGCAGTTCTTC. As protein: CASTGPGTSRYNEQFF.

V and J are TRBV4-1 and TRBJ2-1; 10 positions agree with TRBD2. V trimming: 2 bases; J trimming: 2 bases; junction bases outside the gene matches: 3. This CDR3 region has 16 residues. CDR1 and CDR2 (germline): MGHRA, YSYEKL. CDR3 in DNA: TGCGCCAGCAGCCAACACCTAGCGGGAGCCTACAATGAGCAGTTCTTC. It codes for CASSQHLAGAYNEQFF.

This clone came up a few times. The chain carries TRBV25-1 and TRBJ2-7, with D tentatively TRBD1 (6 bases). The CDR3 extends over 13 amino acids. In germline, CDR1 is MGHDK, CDR2 SYGVNS. V was trimmed by 2 bases and J by 3 bases, leaving 8 bases between them. The CDR3 loop is CASSEQGHYEQYF. CDR3 bases: TGTGCCAGCAGTGAACAGGGGCACTACGAGCAGTACTTC.

The chain links TRBV9 to TRBJ2-1; D could derive from TRBD1 or TRBD2 (5 bases each). Germline loops: CDR1 SGDLS, CDR2 YYNGEE. The CDR3 consists of 15 residues. Trimming took 4 bases from V and 4 from J, leaving 15 bases between them. The DNA for the CDR3 is TGTGCCAGCAGCCCCGGGACCAAAATATACAATGAGCAGTTCTTC. Translation: CASSPGTKIYNEQFF.

This sequence joins TRBV7-9 and TRBJ2-1; 10 nucleotides match TRBD1. The CDR3 covers 13 residues. Germline trimming cut 4 bases from V and 10 bases from J; bases unmatched to any gene: 4. Germline V gives CDR1 SEHNR, CDR2 FQNEAQ (reference sequence). The CDR3: CASSSGQGWEQFF. CDR3 coding DNA: TGTGCCAGCAGCTCGGGACAGGGGTGGGAGCAGTTCTTC.

This clone was seen just once. The CDR3 bases are TGTGCCAGCAGTTCCCGAGGACAGGGGAGGGCCGGGGAGCTGTTTTTT. Its protein is CASSSRGQGRAGELFF. This sequence joins TRBV6-5 and TRBJ2-2, with TRBD1 identical over 9 bases. The trim removed 4 bases at V and 6 bases at J, leaving 9 bases unmatched. The CDR3 spans 16 residues. The germline V gene encodes CDR1 MNHEY and CDR2 SVGAGI.

The CDR3, as DNA: TGTGCCAGCAGCTTACTTGGGACTAGCCCTTACGAGCAGTACTTC. Translated, it gives CASSLLGTSPYEQYF. J is TRBJ2-7 and V is TRBV7-8, with 9 bases identical to TRBD2. Per the germline V gene, CDR1 is SGHVS and CDR2 is FQNEAQ. Trimming at V came to 2 bases and at J to 4 bases, leaving 6 bases not matched to a gene. This CDR3 spans 15 amino acids.

The V and J genes are TRBV5-1 and TRBJ1-1; D not resolved. CDR1 SGHRS and CDR2 YFSETQ come from the germline V gene. This CDR3 has 12 residues. V lost 1 base to trimming and J lost 4 bases, with 5 bases between them. This chain's CDR3 is CASSLPGTEAFF. As DNA, the CDR3 is TGCGCCAGCAGCTTGCCTGGCACTGAAGCTTTCTTT.